This entry features one T cell receptor (beta chain) sequence. Its target antigen remains unknown. The sample holds no much larger clone one base away, and base qualities are not on file. The record originates from a study of T cells in tuberculosis (dated by TCRdb to the late 2010s). Concerning the study at large: In the study, CD1B tetramers and high-throughput TCR immunosequencing were combined to characterize T cells specific for the mycobacterial lipid antigen glucose monomycolate (GMM). With over nine people per group, a South African clinical cohort compared IGRA-negative adolescents, IGRA-positive adolescents with latent tuberculosis, and adults with active tuberculosis. Overall study outcomes, separate from this receptor: A classifier using the diverse GMM-specific repertoire reached 85% to 90% accuracy (AUROC approximately 0.9), compared with more than 65% accuracy using GEM motif frequencies. Clinical samples were selected based on the availability of cryopreserved specimens, with adults included as active tuberculosis cases and adolescents included as controls. Smaller NN-distances were partly driven by shorter CDR3-alpha lengths in active tuberculosis patients, and statistical significance was not reached for the TCR-beta difference. Active tuberculosis TCR-alpha repertoires showed smaller mean NN-distances to GMM-specific TCRs than IGRA-negative controls, suggesting clonal expansion of these TCRs.

V is reduced by 1 base and J by 6 bases, leaving a spacing of 12 bases between them. Measured from the cysteine to the phenylalanine, the CDR3 is 15 residues long. The retained sequence is limited to the CDR3, 45 bases, with the frame set at the first base. From the germline V gene, CDR1 is MNHNS and CDR2 is SASEGT. The immunoSEQ multiplex PCR assay was used to generate TCR libraries, with TCR-beta and/or TCR-alpha/delta assays applied to each sample. The Illumina high-throughput platform was used to sequence the amplified TCR libraries. The original pipeline was this. Clustering and dimensionality reduction were performed using pairwise TCRdist distances among GMM-specific receptors from ex vivo sorted or in vitro expanded T cells. Each clinical repertoire was assigned a mean NN-distance score, defined as the average TCRdist to the nearest 10% of tetramer-positive reference sequences. GEM TCR motif frequency was computed as the fraction of unique TCRs matching known GEM sequences by V/J usage and CDR3 length. Linear discriminant analysis with leave-one-out cross-validation, implemented in scikit-learn, was used to classify active tuberculosis. The clones in this table, taken by TCRdb from immuneACCESS, are in-frame only. Not every clone is retained; where verified, under half of the shortfall comes from an unresolved V gene, and the cause of the rest is unknown. V, J and clone size derive from that table, while D and trimming were established from the DNA sequence. In all, the sample holds around 22,000 clones, and 95% of those were seen once. Jointly, the top ten make up about 8.6% of the sample.

At study entry, adolescents were screened for latent tuberculosis infection using a tuberculin skin test and the QuantiFERON-TB GOLD In-Tube IGRA. Unsorted cryopreserved PBMC were immunosequenced, covering on average about 96,000 T cells per clinical donor. Eleven high schools in the Worcester region of the Western Cape, South Africa, served as enrollment sites for adolescents aged 12 to 18 years. Ten M. tuberculosis-infected and some 10 uninfected adolescents were selected with matching for age and sex. PBMC from adolescents were isolated by density centrifugation from freshly drawn heparinized blood and were then cryopreserved.

The sequenced material came from PBMCs. The chain links TRBV6-1 with TRBJ1-4; matching of 6 bases hints at TRBD1 as the D gene. The sequence came from a donor between 10 and 35 years old with latent tuberculosis or without tuberculosis infection. The nucleotide sequence reads TGTGCCAGCAGTGAAGGCAGGGGATCATATGAAAAACTGTTTTTT. Translated, it reads CASSEGRGSYEKLFF.